Shown below are 24 T cell receptor beta chains from a single sample sequenced in a study of shared clonotypes between healthy human individuals. Sequenced by immunoSEQ multiplex PCR; TCRdb stores in-frame clones only, minus some. The sample has some 2 million clones; roughly 96% are singletons. Sequenced sample: naive CD4+ T cells sorted from blood. Subset in this sample: CD45RA+ positively selected. The origin of the receptors is a man younger than 35 in good health.

In nucleotides, the CDR3 is TGTGCCAGCAGCTCAGGGGGGGACGTACAGGGTAATCTCCTAGGCTACACCTTC. Its protein product is CASSSGGDVQGNLLGYTF. The chain uses TRBV7-9 and TRBJ1-2; 7 nucleotides line up with TRBD1. The ends lost 4 bases at V and 8 bases at J; junction bases unmatched: 22. Germline V CDR1 and CDR2: SEHNR, FQNEAQ (reference sequence). The CDR3 consists of 18 residues.

This chain uses TRBV9 with TRBJ1-1; TRBD1 might be the D (5 bases). CDR1 SGDLS and CDR2 YYNGEE come from the germline V gene. The CDR3 runs 12 residues. V dropped 7 bases and J dropped 1 base, with 8 bases sitting between them. CDR3: CASGTGNTEAFF. The CDR3 DNA reads TGTGCCAGCGGGACGGGGAACACTGAAGCTTTCTTT.

The V and J genes are TRBV4-1 and TRBJ2-5, with D unresolved. The germline V and J ends were trimmed by 1 base and 1 base, with 10 bases remaining between them. The germline gives CDR1 MGHRA, CDR2 YSYEKL. This CDR3 region has 15 residues. The CDR3 DNA is TGCGCCAGCAGCCAAGGTGACACTTTCCAAGAGACCCAGTACTTC. The encoded protein is CASSQGDTFQETQYF.

J is TRBJ1-2 and V is TRBV6-6; no reliable D call. The CDR3 length is 12 residues. CDR1 MNHNY and CDR2 SVGAGI come from the germline V gene (reference sequence). Trimming shortened V by 4 bases and J by 4 bases, and 7 bases separated the two germline ends. The CDR3, as DNA: TGTGCCAGCAGTTTTAGGTCCTATGGCTACACCTTC. This translates into CASSFRSYGYTF.

This clone was observed once. In the same sample, other DNA sequences code for this CDR3. The rearrangement links TRBV5-1 to TRBJ1-5; D is possibly TRBD1 (6 bases). The CDR3 runs to 13 residues. Germline V gene data show CDR1 as SGHRS and CDR2 as YFSETQ. V was shortened by 2 bases and J by 6 bases, with 9 bases between the two germline ends. CDR3 loop: CASSLGGGQPQHF. CDR3 DNA: TGCGCCAGCAGCTTAGGAGGGGGTCAGCCCCAGCATTTT.

This chain uses TRBV7-9 with TRBJ1-1; possibly TRBD1 for D (5 bases). The CDR3 length is 18 residues. Germline CDR1 reads SEHNR; CDR2 reads FQNEAQ (reference sequence). Trimming left V 7 bases short and J 0 bases short, with 24 bases between. CDR3 in DNA: TGTGCCAGCAACTCCTTAGTCGGGGGGTATAGGATGAACACTGAAGCTTTCTTT. It translates to CASNSLVGGYRMNTEAFF.

This clone was recorded only once. The chain has TRBV30 and TRBJ2-7, with a possible D match to TRBD2 (6 bases). The CDR3 is 15 amino acids. Germline CDR1 GTSNPN, CDR2 SVGIG (reference sequence). V shed 3 bases and J shed 1 base, with 16 bases lying between them. The CDR3 DNA follows: TGTGCCTGGAGCATAGCGGCTAGCAGATCCTACGAGCAGTACTTC. It encodes CAWSIAASRSYEQYF.

The CDR3 DNA reads TGTGCCAGCAGCTTACAGGGGGGCGGCTACACCTTC. It specifies CASSLQGGGYTF. V and J are TRBV11-2 and TRBJ1-2; 7 nucleotides match TRBD1. Germline lookup yields CDR1 SGHAT and CDR2 FQNNGV. V gave up 2 bases and J gave up 8 bases; unmatched junction bases: 2. This CDR3 spans 12 amino acids.

The chain carries TRBV29-1 and TRBJ2-7, with 8 positions matching TRBD1. CDR1 is SQVTM and CDR2 is ANQGSEA in the germline V gene. Losses at the gene ends were 6 bases for V and 5 bases for J; bases not matched to a gene: 6. The CDR3 runs to 12 residues. The CDR3, as DNA: TGCAGCGTAGGACAGGGTGGAGACGAGCAGTACTTC. Its protein product is CSVGQGGDEQYF.

V and J are TRBV19 and TRBJ2-7; D is possibly TRBD1 (5 bases). The CDR3 has 13 residues. The V end lost 4 bases, the J end lost 3 bases, and 10 bases lay between the germline ends. Germline loops: CDR1 LNHDA, CDR2 SQIVND (reference sequence). Written as DNA, the CDR3 is TGTGCCAGTAGTAAACAGGTTTTCTACGAGCAGTACTTC. Translated: CASSKQVFYEQYF.

The chain joins TRBV28 to TRBJ1-2, with 9 positions matching TRBD1. The CDR3 runs to 14 residues. Germline CDR1 MDHEN, CDR2 SYDVKM. The junction had 5 bases not matched to a gene; V was cut back by 6 bases and J by 3 bases. CDR3 bases: TGTGCCAGCAGGCTACAGGGGGCGGACTATGGCTACACCTTC. As protein: CASRLQGADYGYTF.

The chain has TRBV6-5 and TRBJ2-3; D unresolved. V was trimmed by 5 bases and J by 6 bases, leaving 15 bases between them. CDR1 is MNHEY, CDR2 SVGAGI, per germline. The CDR3 is 14 amino acids. CDR3 sequence: CASSNRPTQDTQYF. The CDR3, as DNA: TGTGCCAGCAGTAACCGCCCCACTCAGGATACGCAGTATTTT.

This chain connects TRBV28 to TRBJ1-1; D is ambiguous. This CDR3 contains 15 residues. V was shortened by 1 base and J by 4 bases, with 13 bases between the two germline ends. In germline, CDR1 is MDHEN, CDR2 SYDVKM. CDR3 coding DNA: TGTGCCAGCAGTTTATCCACATGGATGGGCACTGAAGCTTTCTTT. Protein product: CASSLSTWMGTEAFF.

This chain joins TRBV30 and TRBJ2-2; the D is unclear. The V end lost 7 bases, the J end lost 2 bases, and 14 bases lay between the germline ends. This CDR3 has 14 amino acids. Germline values: CDR1 GTSNPN, CDR2 SVGIG (reference sequence). CDR3 DNA: TGTGCCTCCCCGACCCACACAAACACCGGGGAGCTGTTTTTT. This sequence encodes CASPTHTNTGELFF.

As for this clone: The same CDR3 also results from other DNA sequences found in this sample. The chain is built from TRBV18 and TRBJ2-5, with a possible D match to TRBD2 (6 bases). V was pared by 2 bases and J by 5 bases, with 9 bases between. The CDR3 has 13 amino acids. CDR1 and CDR2 from the germline V gene are KGHSH and LQKENI. The CDR3 region has the DNA TGTGCCAGCTCACCAGGAGGAGGGGAGACCCAGTACTTC. This translates into CASSPGGGETQYF. The full variable domain, rest sourced from reference TRBV18 and TRBJ2-5, is NAGVMQNPRHLVRRRGQEARLRCSPMKGHSHVYWYRQLPEEGLKFMVYLQKENIIDESGMPKERFSAEFPKEGPSILRIQQVVRGDSAAYFCASSPGGGETQYFGPGTRLLVL.

V is TRBV11-2 and J is TRBJ1-4; possibly TRBD1 for D (5 bases). The germline gives CDR1 SGHAT, CDR2 FQNNGV. V was cut by 3 bases and J by 0 bases, with 8 bases left in between. This CDR3 has 15 amino acids. CDR3 bases: TGTGCCAGCAGCTTCGTAGGGGCAACTAATGAAAAACTGTTTTTT. Translating gives CASSFVGATNEKLFF.

The chain is built from TRBV2 and TRBJ1-2; 9 bases match TRBD1. V lost 5 bases and J lost 3; bases outside the gene matches: 4. Looked up from germline, CDR1 is SNHLY and CDR2 is FYNNEI. This CDR3 contains 14 residues. CDR3 sequence reads: CASSRDRVYYGYTF. In DNA, the CDR3 is TGTGCCAGCAGTCGGGACAGGGTCTACTATGGCTACACCTTC. Combining the CDR3 with reference TRBV2 and TRBJ1-2 gives the whole variable domain EPEVTQTPSHQVTQMGQEVILRCVPISNHLYFYWYRQILGQKVEFLVSFYNNEISEKSEIFDDQFSVERPDGSNFTLKIRSTKLEDSAMYFCASSRDRVYYGYTFGSGTRLTVV.

Of note for this clone: Additional DNA sequences in this sample encode the identical CDR3. The gene calls are TRBV6-6 and TRBJ1-4; 9 bases match TRBD1. This CDR3 has 15 amino acids. With V trimmed by 0 bases and J by 5 bases, 1 base remained unmatched. Germline V CDR1 and CDR2: MNHNY, SVGAGI (reference sequence). The DNA for the CDR3 is TGTGCCAGCAGTTACTCCGGGACAGGGAATGAAAAACTGTTTTTT. Encoded protein: CASSYSGTGNEKLFF.

The chain is built from TRBV2 and TRBJ1-3; D gene ambiguous. Trimming removed 2 bases from V and 15 bases from J, with 11 bases in between. Germline lookup yields CDR1 SNHLY and CDR2 FYNNEI. The CDR3 runs 11 residues. The CDR3 DNA is TGTGCCAGCAGTGAAATAGGTGAAAGATATTTT. Its translation is CASSEIGERYF.

Remarks on this clone: Germline is not matched at one junction end, which may reflect a read error. This rearrangement joins TRBV7-7 to TRBJ2-5, with TRBD1 matching 8 bases. This CDR3 is built from 16 residues. From germline, CDR1 is SSHAT and CDR2 FNYEAQ (reference sequence). The CDR3 here is CASSLPGTGAVETQYF. The CDR3 DNA reads as TGTGCTAGCAGCTTACCGGGGACAGGCGCCGTGGAGACCCAGTACTTC.

This chain uses TRBV5-1 with TRBJ2-7; TRBD2 agrees at 11 bases. V was pared by 4 bases and J by 1 base, with 4 bases of the junction left unmatched. This CDR3 comprises 15 residues. The V gene's germline CDR1 is SGHRS and CDR2 YFSETQ. CDR3 region: CASSPASGGSYEQYF. DNA of the CDR3: TGCGCCAGCAGCCCAGCTAGCGGGGGGTCCTACGAGCAGTACTTC.

This chain links TRBV6-5 with TRBJ1-1; no clear D. Germline lookup yields CDR1 MNHEY and CDR2 SVGAGI. V was shortened by 3 bases and J by 3 bases, with 11 bases between the two germline ends. The CDR3 has 14 amino acids. CDR3 bases: TGTGCCAGCAGTTATGAGGGTAGGCACACTGAAGCTTTCTTT. Translating it yields CASSYEGRHTEAFF.

V gene TRBV5-5 combines with J gene TRBJ2-7; tentative D call: TRBD1 (6 bases). The CDR3 spans 14 residues. Trimming stripped 2 bases from V and 3 bases from J, with 12 bases between. Germline lookup yields CDR1 SGHKS and CDR2 YYEKEE (reference sequence). The CDR3 sequence: CASSFDRILYEQYF. CDR3 nucleotide sequence: TGTGCCAGCAGCTTTGACAGGATCCTCTACGAGCAGTACTTC.

This chain joins TRBV7-9 and TRBJ2-5; no clear D. Trimming left V 5 bases short and J 6 bases short, with 7 bases between. The germline gives CDR1 SEHNR, CDR2 FQNEAQ (reference sequence). There are 11 residues in the CDR3. In DNA form, the CDR3 reads TGTGCCAGCAGCCGACACCAGACCCAGTACTTC. This codes for CASSRHQTQYF.